Following are 13 T cell receptor beta chains from one sample sequenced in a study of T cells in Graves' hyperthyroidism and ophthalmopathy. The investigators amplified TCR beta CDR3 regions from RNA transcripts. The HTBI primer set was used in a first-round RT-PCR of the TCR CDR3. One entry per CDR3 protein, called by TCRdb with MiXCR from the multiplex PCR reads. This sample has about 840,000 distinct CDR3 sequences, with over 35% found just once. Material for sequencing was blood. All receptors derive from a man between 18 and 29 years old with Graves' hyperthyroidism.

This chain connects TRBV2 to TRBJ2-2; the D gene could be TRBD1 or TRBD2 (5 bases each). The CDR3 is 15 residues long. The germline V gene has CDR1 SNHLY and CDR2 FYNNEI. V was clipped by 5 bases and J by 6 bases, with 16 bases between them. As DNA, the CDR3 is TGTGCCAGCAGTTACGAGGGGACCGTGGCCGGGGAGCTGTTTTTT. Its protein is CASSYEGTVAGELFF.

The chain recombines TRBV3-1 with TRBJ1-1; D not resolved. Looked up from germline, CDR1 is LGHDT and CDR2 is YNNKEL (reference sequence). This CDR3 is built from 14 residues. V was clipped by 4 bases and J by 3 bases, with 12 bases between them. As DNA, the CDR3 is TGTGCCAGCAGCCGTCGGGGTTTAGACACTGAAGCTTTCTTT. Protein product: CASSRRGLDTEAFF.

This clonotype was observed at least ten times. The chain carries TRBV7-9 and TRBJ2-2, with D tentatively TRBD1 (6 bases). The germline gives CDR1 SEHNR, CDR2 FQNEAQ (reference sequence). V dropped 5 bases and J dropped 4 bases, with 17 bases sitting between them. This CDR3 spans 16 amino acids. CDR3 residues: CASSAPVNRVTGELFF. The CDR3 coding sequence is TGTGCCAGCAGCGCGCCGGTTAACAGGGTCACCGGGGAGCTGTTTTTT. Variable domain in full (rest from reference TRBV7-9 and TRBJ2-2): DTGVSQNPRHKITKRGQNVTFRCDPISEHNRLYWYRQTLGQGPEFLTYFQNEAQLEKSRLLSDRFSAERPKGSFSTLEIQRTEQGDSAMYLCASSAPVNRVTGELFFGEGSRLTVL.

This chain joins TRBV21-1 and TRBJ2-7; TRBD1, as called in the table, went unchecked against the DNA. TRBV21-1 is a documented pseudogene. The CDR3 runs to 18 residues. For the CDR3, the DNA is TGTGCCAGCAGCACCCCCCTAGCGGGACAGGGGGCATCCTACGAGCAGTACTTC. Translated: CASSTPLAGQGASYEQYF.

The gene calls are TRBV9 and TRBJ1-1; D is perhaps TRBD1 (5 bases). Germline assignment: CDR1 SGDLS and CDR2 YYNGEE. The CDR3 extends over 16 amino acids. V was pared by 5 bases and J by 5 bases, with 22 bases between. This chain's CDR3 is CASSASLVEGKTEAFF. CDR3 DNA sequence: TGTGCCAGCAGTGCTTCCCTCGTGGAGGGGAAGACTGAAGCTTTCTTT.

This clonotype was found a few times. V and J are TRBV10-3 and TRBJ1-5, with TRBD1 as a possible D gene (6 bases). Germline CDR1 reads ENHRY; CDR2 reads SYGVKD. Trimming took off 10 bases at V and 4 bases at J, with 23 bases between the two ends. CDR3 length equals 16 residues. The CDR3 sequence is CASRPQGAPPNQPQHF. The CDR3 nucleotides read TGTGCCAGCAGACCACAGGGAGCCCCTCCAAATCAGCCCCAGCATTTT.

For this clonotype: A much larger clone lies a single base off, so this may be a read error. The chain couples TRBV7-9 to TRBJ1-3; D uncertain. Germline CDR1 reads SEHNR; CDR2 reads FQNEAQ (reference sequence). The CDR3 length is 15 residues. CDR3 coding DNA: TGTGCCAGCAGCTTAGCAGGGATCTCTGGAGACACCATATATTTT. This gives the protein CASSLAGISGDTIYF.

As for this clonotype: This may come from a read error, since a much larger clone is one base off. The chain combines TRBV29-1 with TRBJ2-5; D gene uncertain. The germline V gene encodes CDR1 SQVTM and CDR2 ANQGSEA. V was shortened by 4 bases and J by 2 bases, with 11 bases between the two germline ends. The CDR3 covers 13 residues. The CDR3 sequence: CSVGPHSQETQYF. The CDR3 region has the DNA TGCAGCGTTGGACCTCACAGTCAAGAGACCCAGTACTTC.

The genes are TRBV15 and TRBJ1-6; possible D gene TRBD1, 6 bases. V was clipped by 3 bases and J by 10 bases, with 19 bases between them. The CDR3 totals 16 residues. In germline, CDR1 is LNHNV, CDR2 YYDKDF (reference sequence). CDR3: CATSSPRDNLPSPLHF. The CDR3 DNA reads TGTGCCACCAGCAGCCCGCGGGACAATCTTCCCTCACCCCTCCACTTT.

This chain connects TRBV5-1 to TRBJ1-1; 9 bases line up with TRBD1. There are 14 residues in the CDR3. The germline V gene encodes CDR1 SGHRS and CDR2 YFSETQ. Germline trimming cut 6 bases from V and 4 bases from J; bases unmatched to any gene: 7. In DNA form, the CDR3 reads TGCGCCAGCATCCTGGGACAGGGTTCCACTGAAGCTTTCTTT. This codes for CASILGQGSTEAFF.

CDR3: CASRQTPFTQPQHF. In nucleotides, the CDR3 is TGCGCCAGCAGACAAACCCCCTTTACCCAGCCCCAGCATTTT. This rearrangement joins TRBV5-1 to TRBJ1-5; D uncertain. Trimming cost V 5 bases and J 7 bases, with 16 bases left between them. The CDR3 has 14 amino acids. CDR1 and CDR2 from the germline V gene are SGHRS and YFSETQ. Full variable domain (outside the CDR3, taken from reference TRBV5-1 and TRBJ1-5): KAGVTQTPRYLIKTRGQQVTLSCSPISGHRSVSWYQQTPGQGLQFLFEYFSETQRNKGNFPGRFSGRQFSNSRSEMNVSTLELGDSALYLCASRQTPFTQPQHFGDGTRLSIL.

Points on this clonotype: A clone one base away is much larger, so this may be a read error. V and J are TRBV7-9 and TRBJ2-5; possible D gene TRBD1, 5 bases. This CDR3 has 14 amino acids. CDR1 and CDR2 from the germline V gene are SEHNR and FQNEAQ (reference sequence). Trimming cost V 4 bases and J 5 bases, with 14 bases left between them. The CDR3 DNA reads TGTGCCAGCAGCTCCCCGGGCAGGGTGGAGACCCAGTACTTC. Amino acids: CASSSPGRVETQYF. Full variable domain (missing parts from reference TRBV7-9 and TRBJ2-5): DTGVSQNPRHKITKRGQNVTFRCDPISEHNRLYWYRQTLGQGPEFLTYFQNEAQLEKSRLLSDRFSAERPKGSFSTLEIQRTEQGDSAMYLCASSSPGRVETQYFGPGTRLLVL.

CDR3 nucleotide sequence: TGTGCCAGCAGATTGGGGGACAGGCTTTCCGAGGCCCAGCATTTT. Residues: CASRLGDRLSEAQHF. The J gene is TRBJ1-5, the V gene TRBV12-3 or TRBV12-4, with 8 bases fitting TRBD1. The CDR3 is 15 residues long. V lost 6 bases, J lost 11 bases, and 15 bases stayed unmatched.